This record concerns one TCR beta chain sequence. The entry originates in a study of blood T cell repertoires in COVID-19. Whole-study context: Material from acute and convalescent COVID-19 was sourced from the United States, Italy and Spain. Sources were T cells, B-cell-depleted T cells, or PBMCs; the material itself was cDNA or gDNA.

Per the study methods: It was from reference gene primer amplification that nucleated cell counts were estimated. Only in-frame clones appear in the TCRdb table, and some are missing; sequencing was by immunoSEQ multiplex PCR. The DNA gave D and trimming, while V, J and clone size come from that table. The table records some 70,000 clones, about 80% of them present only once. Germline values: CDR1 SGHTA, CDR2 FQGNSA. Between the trimmed V and J ends, which lost 3 bases and 0 bases, there was a span of 10 bases. This CDR3 region has 15 residues. The TCR originated in a man at least 80 years old with acute or convalescent COVID-19. The rearrangement links TRBV7-2 to TRBJ2-3; TRBD1 is a possible D gene (6 bases). The sequencing sample was made of peripheral blood. The CDR3 coding sequence is TGTGCCAGCAGCTTGTGGGGGACAAGCACAGATACGCAGTATTTT. This sequence encodes CASSLWGTSTDTQYF. Drawing the rest from reference TRBV7-2 and TRBJ2-3, the complete variable domain is GAGVSQSPSNKVTEKGKDVELRCDPISGHTALYWYRQSLGQGLEFLIYFQGNSAPDKSGLPSDRFSAERTGGSVSTLTIQRTQQEDSAVYLCASSLWGTSTDTQYFGPGTRLTVL.